The source of this T cell receptor (beta chain) is a study of T cells in narcolepsy. Concerning this clone itself: Its specificity is unknown.

Broader study findings: In some patient and control memory CD4+ samples, autoreactive clones were absent. Same-patient CSF and blood CD4+ T cell clonotypes included HCRT-specific and TRIB2-specific autoreactive ones. Healthy controls reportedly lacked the autoreactive clonotypes serially found in patients' blood.

Generated by immunoSEQ multiplex PCR, the TCRdb table keeps only in-frame clones and is missing some. Altogether around 35,000 clones are present, more than 75% being singletons, with the ten largest covering about 2.7%. The sequence derives from a human donor with narcolepsy. Specimen: CD45RA- memory CD4+ T cells from PBMCs.

In DNA, the CDR3 is TGTGCCAGTACAGGGGCCTATCAGCCCCAGCATTTT. Its protein product is CASTGAYQPQHF. The genes are TRBV28 and TRBJ1-5, with 7 nucleotides matching TRBD1. Germline trimming cut 9 bases from V and 5 bases from J; bases unmatched to any gene: 4. Germline V gene sequence: CDR1 MDHEN, CDR2 SYDVKM. The CDR3 loop spans 12 amino acids.